This T cell receptor (beta chain) is drawn from a study of shared T cell receptors in the human thymus. TCRdb's table, derived via immunoSEQ multiplex PCR, lists solely in-frame clones and lacks some. The table has 450,000 to 650,000 clones, approximately 78% seen once. The data were also submitted as part of a second study, on human thymus T cells.

The clonotype originates from a boy in the first two years of life with a congenital heart defect. The sequencing sample was made of thymocytes.

CDR3: CASSSRDRDGEQYF. The CDR3 DNA reads as TGCGCCAGCAGCTCCCGGGACAGGGATGGCGAGCAGTACTTC. The rearrangement links TRBV5-1 to TRBJ2-7; 9 positions match TRBD1. Germline V CDR1 and CDR2: SGHRS, YFSETQ. The CDR3 sequence is 14 residues long. Unmatched junction bases numbered 7, after V lost 3 bases and J lost 6 bases.